The rows below give T cell receptor beta chains drawn from one sample of a study of blood T cell repertoires in COVID-19. Sequencing was performed with immunoSEQ multiplex PCR; in TCRdb, only in-frame clones are kept and a portion is missing. The sample has fewer than 300,000 clones, about 85% seen once. Sequenced material: peripheral blood. The receptors shown here come from a human donor with COVID-19, enrolled during active disease. The donor label of this sample is uncertain. The conserved cysteine and the conserved F or W are not part of the CDR3 here. A D gene is named only where the DNA matches it firmly. Clone sizes are given selectively: once, few, many, or a class where the clone is expanded.

CDR3aa: ASSPGQDLYGYT; v_gene: TRBV19; j_gene: TRBJ1-2; abundance: .; d_gene: TRBD1
CDR3aa: ASSYGGGQGLNQPQH; v_gene: TRBV28; j_gene: TRBJ1-5; abundance: .; d_gene: TRBD1
CDR3aa: ASSPFRGAEAF; v_gene: TRBV6-5; j_gene: TRBJ1-1; abundance: .; d_gene: .
CDR3aa: ASRGLNEKLF; v_gene: TRBV3-1/TRBV3-2; j_gene: TRBJ1-4; abundance: .; d_gene: .
CDR3aa: ASTYGRDYGYT; v_gene: TRBV6-5; j_gene: TRBJ1-2; abundance: .; d_gene: .
CDR3aa: ASIVGGSSYNSPLH; v_gene: TRBV28; j_gene: TRBJ1-6; abundance: .; d_gene: .
CDR3aa: ASSFRNEKLF; v_gene: TRBV19; j_gene: TRBJ1-4; abundance: .; d_gene: .
CDR3aa: AWSRHPEAF; v_gene: TRBV30; j_gene: TRBJ1-1; abundance: .; d_gene: .
CDR3aa: ASSLSIGGESQH; v_gene: TRBV27; j_gene: TRBJ1-5; abundance: .; d_gene: .
CDR3aa: ASSRWEYGYT; v_gene: TRBV28; j_gene: TRBJ1-2; abundance: .; d_gene: .
CDR3aa: ASSLRGLDYGYT; v_gene: TRBV3-1/TRBV3-2; j_gene: TRBJ1-2; abundance: .; d_gene: .
CDR3aa: ASSSDRASFYEQY; v_gene: TRBV6-5; j_gene: TRBJ2-7; abundance: .; d_gene: TRBD1
CDR3aa: ASSIRGTVYFWPQH; v_gene: TRBV19; j_gene: TRBJ1-5; abundance: .; d_gene: TRBD1
CDR3aa: ASSSGSAEGNTIY; v_gene: TRBV7-2; j_gene: TRBJ1-3; abundance: .; d_gene: .
CDR3aa: ASSLSSGTTGELF; v_gene: TRBV5-1; j_gene: TRBJ2-2; abundance: .; d_gene: .
CDR3aa: ASSLGQGTFTEAF; v_gene: TRBV5-1; j_gene: TRBJ1-1; abundance: .; d_gene: TRBD1
CDR3aa: ASSAQGANEKLF; v_gene: TRBV9; j_gene: TRBJ1-4; abundance: .; d_gene: .
CDR3aa: ASSHSGTGSVSQPQH; v_gene: TRBV19; j_gene: TRBJ1-5; abundance: .; d_gene: TRBD1
CDR3aa: ASSDNEVRGISGANVLT; v_gene: TRBV2; j_gene: TRBJ2-6; abundance: .; d_gene: .
CDR3aa: ASSLTGAPSGANVLT; v_gene: TRBV28; j_gene: TRBJ2-6; abundance: .; d_gene: TRBD1
CDR3aa: ASSAAEGTEAF; v_gene: TRBV10-2; j_gene: TRBJ1-1; abundance: .; d_gene: .
CDR3aa: AWTRASGTYEQY; v_gene: TRBV30; j_gene: TRBJ2-7; abundance: .; d_gene: TRBD2
CDR3aa: ASSQVWGLDEKLF; v_gene: TRBV14; j_gene: TRBJ1-4; abundance: .; d_gene: .
CDR3aa: ATRPGVSNQPQH; v_gene: TRBV19; j_gene: TRBJ1-5; abundance: .; d_gene: .
CDR3aa: ASRIMDTSGNTIY; v_gene: TRBV19; j_gene: TRBJ1-3; abundance: .; d_gene: .
CDR3aa: ASSSPGRGLEMNTEAF; v_gene: TRBV28; j_gene: TRBJ1-1; abundance: .; d_gene: TRBD1
CDR3aa: ASSPQGGYGYT; v_gene: TRBV5-6; j_gene: TRBJ1-2; abundance: .; d_gene: .
CDR3aa: ASTGGLAGVNEQF; v_gene: TRBV5-1; j_gene: TRBJ2-1; abundance: .; d_gene: TRBD2
CDR3aa: ASSLVSGYGYT; v_gene: TRBV7-9; j_gene: TRBJ1-2; abundance: .; d_gene: .
CDR3aa: ASSQQGVSDGTDTQY; v_gene: TRBV28; j_gene: TRBJ2-3; abundance: .; d_gene: TRBD1
CDR3aa: ASTTGGTSGYEQY; v_gene: TRBV5-6; j_gene: TRBJ2-7; abundance: .; d_gene: TRBD2
CDR3aa: ASSLEGTDQPQH; v_gene: TRBV5-4; j_gene: TRBJ1-5; abundance: .; d_gene: .
CDR3aa: ASSGQPNTEAF; v_gene: TRBV28; j_gene: TRBJ1-1; abundance: .; d_gene: .
CDR3aa: ASSPQGALNEQF; v_gene: TRBV5-1; j_gene: TRBJ2-1; abundance: .; d_gene: TRBD1
CDR3aa: ASSEILGGMLAF; v_gene: TRBV6-1; j_gene: TRBJ1-1; abundance: .; d_gene: .
CDR3aa: AWTPGRGNQEPQH; v_gene: TRBV30; j_gene: TRBJ1-5; abundance: .; d_gene: .
CDR3aa: ASSLTGTGSSPLH; v_gene: TRBV3-1/TRBV3-2; j_gene: TRBJ1-6; abundance: once; d_gene: TRBD1
CDR3aa: ASSPTPESGELF; v_gene: TRBV9; j_gene: TRBJ2-2; abundance: .; d_gene: .
CDR3aa: ASSLGDRNNSPLH; v_gene: TRBV5-1; j_gene: TRBJ1-6; abundance: once; d_gene: TRBD1
CDR3aa: ASSRGQGITEAF; v_gene: TRBV7-2; j_gene: TRBJ1-1; abundance: .; d_gene: TRBD1
CDR3aa: ASPKPNSGQGRWSNQPQH; v_gene: TRBV19; j_gene: TRBJ1-5; abundance: .; d_gene: TRBD1
CDR3aa: SVEGDSSSYNEQF; v_gene: TRBV29-1; j_gene: TRBJ2-1; abundance: .; d_gene: TRBD1
CDR3aa: ASSPFVATGISDTQY; v_gene: TRBV7-3; j_gene: TRBJ2-3; abundance: .; d_gene: TRBD1
CDR3aa: ASGGTISTDTQY; v_gene: TRBV2; j_gene: TRBJ2-3; abundance: few; d_gene: TRBD2
CDR3aa: SVRLGGETQY; v_gene: TRBV29-1; j_gene: TRBJ2-5; abundance: .; d_gene: .
CDR3aa: ASSLYSYSGNTIY; v_gene: TRBV28; j_gene: TRBJ1-3; abundance: .; d_gene: .
CDR3aa: ASSRTLGTSGRDEQF; v_gene: TRBV28; j_gene: TRBJ2-1; abundance: .; d_gene: TRBD2
CDR3aa: ASSSPGQGTGEQF; v_gene: TRBV28; j_gene: TRBJ2-1; abundance: once; d_gene: TRBD1
CDR3aa: ASSPESGLLYEQY; v_gene: TRBV18; j_gene: TRBJ2-7; abundance: few; d_gene: .
CDR3aa: ATSIPTGGSTNEKLF; v_gene: TRBV15; j_gene: TRBJ1-4; abundance: .; d_gene: TRBD1
CDR3aa: ASSDPPGGRFRGYT; v_gene: TRBV6-1; j_gene: TRBJ1-2; abundance: .; d_gene: TRBD1
CDR3aa: ASSSITGKEQY; v_gene: TRBV28; j_gene: TRBJ2-7; abundance: .; d_gene: .
CDR3aa: ASSLPGTGNEKLF; v_gene: TRBV28; j_gene: TRBJ1-4; abundance: .; d_gene: TRBD1
CDR3aa: ASTLAGGTDTQY; v_gene: TRBV2; j_gene: TRBJ2-3; abundance: .; d_gene: TRBD2
CDR3aa: ASSPYRTAAMYGYT; v_gene: TRBV13; j_gene: TRBJ1-2; abundance: .; d_gene: .
CDR3aa: SVATGTDTQY; v_gene: TRBV29-1; j_gene: TRBJ2-3; abundance: .; d_gene: .
CDR3aa: ASSIGTSGRADTQY; v_gene: TRBV11-3; j_gene: TRBJ2-3; abundance: few; d_gene: TRBD2
CDR3aa: ASSVAVNTGELF; v_gene: TRBV2; j_gene: TRBJ2-2; abundance: .; d_gene: .
CDR3aa: ASRATGTGNTIY; v_gene: TRBV28; j_gene: TRBJ1-3; abundance: few; d_gene: .
CDR3aa: AGAGKPNQPQH; v_gene: TRBV30; j_gene: TRBJ1-5; abundance: .; d_gene: .